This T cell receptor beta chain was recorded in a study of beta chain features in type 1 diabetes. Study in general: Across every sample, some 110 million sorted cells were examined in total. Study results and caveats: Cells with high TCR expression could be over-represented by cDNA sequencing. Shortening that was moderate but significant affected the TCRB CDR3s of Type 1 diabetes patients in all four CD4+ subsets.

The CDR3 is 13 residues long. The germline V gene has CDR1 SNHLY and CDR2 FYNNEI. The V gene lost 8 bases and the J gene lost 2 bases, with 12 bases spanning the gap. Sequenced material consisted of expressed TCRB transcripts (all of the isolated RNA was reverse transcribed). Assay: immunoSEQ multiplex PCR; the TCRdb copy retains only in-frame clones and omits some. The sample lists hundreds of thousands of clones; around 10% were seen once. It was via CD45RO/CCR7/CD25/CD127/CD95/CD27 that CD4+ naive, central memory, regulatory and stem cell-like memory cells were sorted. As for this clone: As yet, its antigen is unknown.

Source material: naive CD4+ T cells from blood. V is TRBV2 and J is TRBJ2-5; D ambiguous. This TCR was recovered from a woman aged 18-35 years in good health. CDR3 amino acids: CASVYVGQETQYF. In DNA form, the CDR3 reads TGTGCCAGCGTCTACGTGGGGCAAGAGACCCAGTACTTC.